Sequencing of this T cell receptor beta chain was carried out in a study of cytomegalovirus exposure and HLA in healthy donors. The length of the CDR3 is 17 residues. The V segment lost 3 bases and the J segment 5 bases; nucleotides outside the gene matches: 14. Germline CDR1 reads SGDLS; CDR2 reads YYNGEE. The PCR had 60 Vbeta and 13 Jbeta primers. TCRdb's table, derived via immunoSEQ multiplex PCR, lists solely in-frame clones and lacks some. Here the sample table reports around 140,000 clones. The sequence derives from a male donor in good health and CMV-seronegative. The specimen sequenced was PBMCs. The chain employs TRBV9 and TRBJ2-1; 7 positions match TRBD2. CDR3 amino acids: CASSGARSRELNNEQFF. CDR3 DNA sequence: TGTGCCAGCAGCGGGGCCCGGTCGCGGGAGTTGAACAATGAGCAGTTCTTC.